These T cell receptor beta chains were read from a single sample in a study of cytomegalovirus exposure and HLA in healthy donors. TCRdb's table, derived via immunoSEQ multiplex PCR, lists solely in-frame clones and lacks some. The top ten hold less than 2% of the sample, which has approximately 190,000 clones, roughly 68% seen once. The sample taken for sequencing was PBMCs. Every receptor here comes from a woman in her twenties or thirties in good health and CMV-seronegative. The conserved cysteine and the conserved F or W are not part of the CDR3 here. D genes are given only for firm matches. Where a row states a size, it is once, few, many or the class of an expanded clone; other rows omit it.

TRBJ2-3 TRBV29-1 once TRBD2 SVELAGHVDTQY
TRBJ2-3 TRBV11-3 - TRBD2 ASSTSGRGDTQY
TRBJ2-5 TRBV10-1 - TRBD2 AMPQETGTSGGRQGTQY
TRBJ1-3 TRBV6-5 - - ASSYSMQGVGNTIY
TRBJ2-6 TRBV7-2 - TRBD2 ASSLVGGKAGANVLT
TRBJ1-1 TRBV29-1 - - SGDRAGDPASF
TRBJ1-2 TRBV28 - TRBD1 ASRYRQGMDYGYT
TRBJ1-5 TRBV14 - - ASSQQTDGMTLYSNQPQH
TRBJ2-5 TRBV7-3 - TRBD2 ASSSTGTSYETQY
TRBJ2-7 TRBV4-3 - TRBD1 ASSPSRTGWYEQY
TRBJ2-1 TRBV7-7 - TRBD2 ASSLARSSGSEQF
TRBJ2-7 TRBV9 - TRBD1 ASNEGRTGGRKY
TRBJ2-7 TRBV7-2 few - ASSLAGVGVGEQY
TRBJ2-7 TRBV7-2 - TRBD1 ASSSRPVLYGQEIYEQY
TRBJ2-1 TRBV7-2 few TRBD2 ASSWGLAGGSEQF
TRBJ2-2 TRBV6-5 - - ASSSSASGELF
TRBJ2-7 TRBV6-6 - - ASSLSSGSKPHEQY
TRBJ2-5 TRBV29-1 once - SVEGSRGSQETQY
TRBJ1-1 TRBV29-1 - - SVRRLDTEAF
TRBJ2-7 TRBV4-3 once TRBD2 ASSHATPSGRASRRSYEQY
TRBJ2-7 TRBV11-2 - - ASSFRRNNPYEQY
TRBJ1-5 TRBV5-6 few TRBD1 ASSSGTGDPNQPQH
- TRBV13 - - ASSFPTPPYEQY
TRBJ2-1 TRBV18 - TRBD2 ASSPLSGGSSYNEQF
TRBJ2-7 TRBV14 - - ASSQVPGVGEQY
TRBJ2-7 TRBV27 - TRBD1 ASSLSGTGYYEQY
TRBJ2-1 TRBV30 few - AWSEGSGSTDEQF
TRBJ1-1 TRBV9 few TRBD1 ASSPGTRTGLQNLNTEAF
TRBJ1-6 TRBV30 - - AWSTPRGPPEHNSPLH
TRBJ1-2 TRBV7-2 - - ASSPRRGFDGYT